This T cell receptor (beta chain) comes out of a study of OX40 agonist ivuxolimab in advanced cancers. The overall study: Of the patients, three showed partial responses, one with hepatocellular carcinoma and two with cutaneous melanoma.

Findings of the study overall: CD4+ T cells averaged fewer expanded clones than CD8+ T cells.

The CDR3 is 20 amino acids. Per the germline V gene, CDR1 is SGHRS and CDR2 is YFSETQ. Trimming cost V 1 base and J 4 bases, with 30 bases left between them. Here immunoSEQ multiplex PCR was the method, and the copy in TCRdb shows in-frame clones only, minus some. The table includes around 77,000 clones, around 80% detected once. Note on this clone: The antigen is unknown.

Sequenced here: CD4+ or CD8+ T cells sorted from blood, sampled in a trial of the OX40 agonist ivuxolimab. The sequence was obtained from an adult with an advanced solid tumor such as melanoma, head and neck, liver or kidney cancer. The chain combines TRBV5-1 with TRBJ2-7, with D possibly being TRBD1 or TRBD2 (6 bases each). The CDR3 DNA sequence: TGCGCCAGCAGCTTGAGTAGGGGGGAAGCTGGGAACAGCCCTCCGTACGAGCAGTACTTC. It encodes CASSLSRGEAGNSPPYEQYF. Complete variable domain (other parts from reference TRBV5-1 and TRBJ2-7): KAGVTQTPRYLIKTRGQQVTLSCSPISGHRSVSWYQQTPGQGLQFLFEYFSETQRNKGNFPGRFSGRQFSNSRSEMNVSTLELGDSALYLCASSLSRGEAGNSPPYEQYFGPGTRLTVT.